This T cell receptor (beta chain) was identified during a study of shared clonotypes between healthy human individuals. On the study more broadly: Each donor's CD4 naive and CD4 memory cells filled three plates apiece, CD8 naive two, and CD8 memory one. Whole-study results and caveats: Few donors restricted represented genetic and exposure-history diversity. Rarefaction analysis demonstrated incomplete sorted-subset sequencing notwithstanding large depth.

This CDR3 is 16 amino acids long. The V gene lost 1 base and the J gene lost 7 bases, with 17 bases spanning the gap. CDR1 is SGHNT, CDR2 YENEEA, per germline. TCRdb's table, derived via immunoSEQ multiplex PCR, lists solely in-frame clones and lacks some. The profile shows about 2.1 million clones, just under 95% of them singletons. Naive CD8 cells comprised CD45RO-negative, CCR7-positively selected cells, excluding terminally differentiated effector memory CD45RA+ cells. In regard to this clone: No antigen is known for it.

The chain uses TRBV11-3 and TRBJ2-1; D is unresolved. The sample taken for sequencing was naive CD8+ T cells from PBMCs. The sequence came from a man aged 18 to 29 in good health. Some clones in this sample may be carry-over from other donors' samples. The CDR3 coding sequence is TGTGCCAGCAGCTTAGGCCCTACCTCGACCAAGAATGAGCAGTTCTTC. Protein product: CASSLGPTSTKNEQFF. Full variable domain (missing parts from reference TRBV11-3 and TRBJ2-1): EAGVVQSPRYKIIEKKQPVAFWCNPISGHNTLYWYLQNLGQGPELLIRYENEEAVDDSQLPKDRFSAERLKGVDSTLKIQPAELGDSAVYLCASSLGPTSTKNEQFFGPGTRLTVL.